This T cell receptor (beta chain) was obtained from a study of cytomegalovirus exposure and HLA in healthy donors. The donors formed part of the roughly 120-subject validation cohort, distinct from the approximately 670-subject first cohort. This clone was found a few times. Here immunoSEQ multiplex PCR was the method, and the copy in TCRdb shows in-frame clones only, minus some. This sample has about 270,000 clones, with approximately 83% found just once. This TCR was sampled from a woman between 18 and 29 years old in good health and CMV-seronegative. The specimen was PBMCs.

This CDR3 is CASSPERDRVYEQYF. The CDR3 nucleotides read TGTGCCAGCTCACCGGAGAGGGACAGGGTCTACGAGCAGTACTTC. V is TRBV18 and J is TRBJ2-7, with TRBD1 identical over 9 bases. CDR3 length: 15 residues. From germline, CDR1 is KGHSH and CDR2 LQKENI. With 3 bases clipped from V and 3 bases from J, the junction kept 6 bases outside the gene matches. Together with reference TRBV18 and TRBJ2-7, the CDR3 gives the full variable domain: NAGVMQNPRHLVRRRGQEARLRCSPMKGHSHVYWYRQLPEEGLKFMVYLQKENIIDESGMPKERFSAEFPKEGPSILRIQQVVRGDSAAYFCASSPERDRVYEQYFGPGTRLTVT.